Sequencing of this TCR beta chain was carried out in a study of STAT5B mutations in CD4+ large granular lymphocyte leukemia. The protocol was immunoSEQ multiplex PCR, while the TCRdb copy is restricted to in-frame clones and leaves out a portion. The sample has about 34,000 clones; 76% are singletons. Findings and caveats of the study: 8/27 top patient clones versus 2/35 control clones were TRBV06-family.

Worth noting for this clone: Its antigen is unidentified.

After removal of 4 bases from V and 6 bases from J, the junction contained 5 bases not matched to a gene. This CDR3 spans 13 amino acids. The germline CDR1 and CDR2 sequences are SGHTA and FQGNSA. The source is a human donor in good health. Sample: CD4+ T cells from blood buffy coats. This rearrangement joins TRBV7-2 to TRBJ2-5; 7 bases are shared with TRBD1. CDR3 sequence reads: CASSYRQGQTQYF. The DNA for the CDR3 is TGTGCCAGCAGCTATCGACAGGGACAGACCCAGTACTTC.